The 10 T cell receptor beta chains given below trace back to one sample, sequenced in a study of blood T cell repertoires in COVID-19 (dated by TCRdb to about 2020). The protocol used for the library was the immunoSEQ multiplex PCR assay. TCRdb took this table from immuneACCESS and kept in-frame rearrangements with V and J called. Such tables lack part of the clones; where checked against another copy, unresolved V genes explain under half of the gap, and the rest is unexplained. This sample is represented by 70,000 to 85,000 clones; approximately 82% of them were singletons. 35% to 40% of the sample is taken by the ten largest. The specimen was peripheral blood. These TCRs come from a man aged 80 or over with active or convalescent COVID-19.

V usage is TRBV5-1 and J usage is TRBJ1-2, with 9 bases lining up with TRBD1. The CDR3 runs to 14 residues. Germline V gives CDR1 SGHRS, CDR2 YFSETQ. V lost 0 bases, J lost 5 bases, and 2 bases stayed unmatched. The chain's CDR3 is CASSLVDRGYGYTF. The CDR3 DNA sequence: TGCGCCAGCAGCTTGGTCGACAGGGGGTATGGCTACACCTTC. Together with reference TRBV5-1 and TRBJ1-2, the CDR3 gives the full variable domain: KAGVTQTPRYLIKTRGQQVTLSCSPISGHRSVSWYQQTPGQGLQFLFEYFSETQRNKGNFPGRFSGRQFSNSRSEMNVSTLELGDSALYLCASSLVDRGYGYTFGSGTRLTVV.

The DNA for the CDR3 is TGTGCCAGCACCCTTGCCAGTGTAGGGGGAAAACTGTTTTTT. It translates to CASTLASVGGKLFF. The chain recombines TRBV3-1 (or the pseudogene TRBV3-2) with TRBJ1-4, with a weak D call TRBD1 (6 bases). This CDR3 region has 14 residues. V was clipped by 7 bases and J by 10 bases, with 19 bases between them. Germline V CDR1 and CDR2: LGHDT, YNNKEL (reference sequence).

Details on this clone: A junction end diverges from the germline sequence, so it may reflect a read error. The gene calls are TRBV27 and TRBJ1-1, with 9 nucleotides matching TRBD1. From germline, CDR1 is MNHEY and CDR2 SMNVEV (reference sequence). There are 15 residues in the CDR3. CDR3 coding DNA: TGTGCCAGCACTTTAGGGACAGGGAGGAACACTGAAGCTTTCTTT. Translated, it gives CASTLGTGRNTEAFF.

The chain is built from TRBV15 and TRBJ1-1; no definite D call. The CDR3 consists of 16 residues. Trimming removed 0 bases from V and 0 bases from J, with 11 bases in between. CDR1 and CDR2 (germline): LNHNV, YYDKDF (reference sequence). CDR3 loop: CATSRDSSQVNTEAFF. In nucleotides, the CDR3 is TGTGCCACCAGCAGAGATTCCTCACAAGTGAACACTGAAGCTTTCTTT.

This clone has more than one count but fewer than ten. This rearrangement joins TRBV6-1 to TRBJ2-7; 14 bases are shared with TRBD2. The CDR3 runs 19 residues. Germline V gene lookup returns CDR1 MNHNS and CDR2 SASEGT. V lost 2 bases to trimming and J lost 5 bases; unmatched junction nucleotides: 14. The CDR3 sequence: CASSELRTSGRKKDHEQYF. The DNA for the CDR3 is TGTGCCAGCAGTGAACTTCGGACTAGCGGGAGGAAAAAAGATCACGAGCAGTACTTC.

V gene TRBV3-1 (or the pseudogene TRBV3-2) combines with J gene TRBJ2-5; perhaps TRBD2 as D (6 bases). The CDR3 runs 14 residues. V gave up 0 bases and J gave up 5 bases, with 10 bases separating them. Per germline, CDR1 LGHDT and CDR2 YNNKEL (reference sequence). CDR3: CASSQDAGLETQYF. CDR3 nucleotides: TGTGCCAGCAGCCAAGATGCGGGGCTGGAGACCCAGTACTTC.

This clone was detected only once. The chain's CDR3 is CAISRDSYGYTF. The CDR3 coding sequence is TGTGCCATCAGCCGGGACAGCTATGGCTACACCTTC. The rearrangement links TRBV10-3 to TRBJ1-2; 7 nucleotides agree with TRBD1. V gave up 6 bases and J gave up 4 bases; unmatched junction bases: 2. CDR3 length: 12 residues. Germline V CDR1 and CDR2: ENHRY, SYGVKD.

This clone has more than one count but fewer than ten. V and J are TRBV2 and TRBJ2-7, with TRBD1 identical over 7 bases. Per germline, CDR1 SNHLY and CDR2 FYNNEI. With 0 bases clipped from V and 3 bases from J, the junction kept 5 bases outside the gene matches. CDR3 length: 15 residues. CDR3 loop: CASSEALGTVYEQYF. Here the CDR3 DNA reads TGTGCCAGCAGTGAAGCGCTTGGGACAGTCTACGAGCAGTACTTC.

This clone has only one observation. This rearrangement joins TRBV28 to TRBJ1-4; 9 nucleotides align to TRBD1. This CDR3 spans 14 amino acids. Trimming removed 4 bases from V and 6 bases from J; junction bases left unmatched: 3. From germline, CDR1 is MDHEN and CDR2 SYDVKM. The CDR3 DNA reads as TGTGCCAGCAGTTACAGGGGGCGTTATGAAAAACTGTTTTTT. This encodes CASSYRGRYEKLFF.

J is TRBJ2-2 and V is TRBV7-2, with 9 bases aligning to TRBD2. Trimming cost V 5 bases and J 5 bases; bases outside gene matches: 9. The CDR3 totals 16 residues. CDR1 is SGHTA and CDR2 is FQGNSA in the germline V gene. The chain's CDR3 is CASSPIGGRETGELFF. In DNA form, the CDR3 reads TGTGCCAGCAGCCCAATAGGCGGGAGGGAGACCGGGGAGCTGTTTTTT.